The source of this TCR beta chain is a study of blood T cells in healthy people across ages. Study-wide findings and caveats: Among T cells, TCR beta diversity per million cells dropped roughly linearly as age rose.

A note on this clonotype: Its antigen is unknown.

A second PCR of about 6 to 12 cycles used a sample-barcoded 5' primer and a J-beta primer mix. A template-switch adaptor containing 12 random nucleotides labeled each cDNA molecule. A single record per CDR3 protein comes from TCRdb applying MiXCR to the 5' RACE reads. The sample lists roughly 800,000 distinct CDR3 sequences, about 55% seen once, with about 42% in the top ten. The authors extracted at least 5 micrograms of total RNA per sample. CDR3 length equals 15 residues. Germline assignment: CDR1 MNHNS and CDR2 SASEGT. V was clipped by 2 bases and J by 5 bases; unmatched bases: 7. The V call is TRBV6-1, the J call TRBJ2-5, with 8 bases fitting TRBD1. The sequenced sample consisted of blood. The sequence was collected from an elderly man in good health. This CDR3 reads CASSEIGQGAETQYF. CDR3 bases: TGTGCCAGCAGTGAAATAGGACAGGGAGCGGAGACCCAGTACTTC.